This T cell receptor beta chain was found in a study of CD8 T cells in Susac syndrome. General observations from the study: The study's TCR sequencing and HLA analysis covered a relatively small number of individuals, and the study acknowledged this.

This clonotype was detected once. Its antigen is unknown. Random hexamers were used to reverse transcribe 0.5 to 1 ug of RNA. Amplification of TCR beta CDR3 was carried out by immunoSEQ multiplex PCR, which covered 54 Vbeta and 13 Jbeta segments. TCRdb used MiXCR to reprocess the immunoSEQ multiplex PCR reads, holding one entry per CDR3 protein. The sample yields some 190,000 distinct CDR3 sequences, more than 90% seen once. V lost 5 bases and J 0 bases, leaving 10 bases between the germline ends. The CDR3 totals 14 residues. Sequencing targeted TCR beta in blood CD8+ and CD4+ T cells. Negative isolation was used for CD8+ and CD4+ T cells and FACS enrichment for TEMRA cells.

The rearrangement joins TRBV12-3 or TRBV12-4 to TRBJ1-2; D not certain. The sequence was obtained from a human donor with multiple sclerosis. The sequenced sample consisted of CD4+ T cells from PBMCs. The CDR3: CASSLRISNYGYTF. The CDR3 DNA reads as TGTGCCAGCAGTCTGAGGATCTCTAACTATGGCTACACCTTC.